Following are 27 T cell receptor beta chains from one sample sequenced in a study of blood T cell repertoires in COVID-19. Generated by immunoSEQ multiplex PCR, the TCRdb table keeps only in-frame clones and is missing some. The table includes around 310,000 clones, over 75% detected once. The sequenced sample was PBMCs or T cells enriched from blood (not recorded which). The receptors stem from a man aged 30-40 years who had recovered from COVID-19.

The rearrangement joins TRBV6-6 to TRBJ1-2, with D hard to call. Germline assignment: CDR1 MNHNY and CDR2 SVGAGI (reference sequence). The CDR3 totals 13 residues. V was shortened by 2 bases and J by 0 bases, with 4 bases between the two germline ends. CDR3 sequence (DNA): TGTGCCAGCAGTTACCCGTCTAACTATGGCTACACCTTC. Residues: CASSYPSNYGYTF.

This clone occurred a few times. The chain employs TRBV10-3 and TRBJ1-1; D remains unclear. The ends were cut back, 3 bases at V and 1 base at J, with 6 bases in the middle. The CDR3 has 13 residues. Germline V gene lookup returns CDR1 ENHRY and CDR2 SYGVKD. This chain's CDR3 is CAISDRGNTEAFF. DNA of the CDR3: TGTGCCATCAGTGATCGAGGGAACACTGAAGCTTTCTTT.

The rearrangement links TRBV4-2 to TRBJ2-7; 9 positions match TRBD1. The junction had 6 bases not matched to a gene; V was cut back by 4 bases and J by 2 bases. Germline CDR1 reads LGHNA; CDR2 reads YNFKEQ. The CDR3 length is 15 residues. The CDR3 region has the DNA TGTGCCAGCAGCCCGGGACAGGGAGGGACCTACGAGCAGTACTTC. It encodes CASSPGQGGTYEQYF.

This clone turned up a few times. The chain recombines TRBV27 with TRBJ2-1, with D uncertain. Trimming removed 6 bases at V and 15 bases at J, with 18 bases between. CDR1 is MNHEY and CDR2 is SMNVEV in the germline V gene (reference sequence). CDR3 length: 12 residues. The CDR3 region is CASSQPARAPFF. CDR3 coding DNA: TGTGCCAGCAGCCAACCCGCCCGAGCTCCGTTCTTC.

The chain couples TRBV29-1 to TRBJ2-7, with 9 bases that match TRBD1. With V trimmed by 3 bases and J by 5 bases, 5 bases remained unmatched. CDR1 and CDR2 from the germline V gene are SQVTM and ANQGSEA. This CDR3 region has 13 residues. CDR3 region: CSVDPGTGNEQYF. Here the CDR3 DNA reads TGCAGCGTTGACCCCGGGACAGGGAACGAGCAGTACTTC.

The rearrangement links TRBV7-6 to TRBJ2-3; D unresolved. The length of the CDR3 is 13 residues. V was clipped by 2 bases and J by 7 bases, with 10 bases between them. The germline gives CDR1 SGHVS, CDR2 FNYEAQ. CDR3 coding DNA: TGTGCCAGCAGCTTATTCCGAGAGCATACGCAGTATTTT. It encodes CASSLFREHTQYF. The full variable domain, with the rest looked up from reference TRBV7-6 and TRBJ2-3, is GAGVSQSPRYKVTKRGQDVALRCDPISGHVSLYWYRQALGQGPEFLTYFNYEAQQDKSGLPNDRFSAERPEGSISTLTIQRTEQRDSAMYRCASSLFREHTQYFGPGTRLTVL.

This clone has only a few counts. The chain links TRBV28 to TRBJ1-5; tentative D call: TRBD1 (6 bases). V was trimmed by 7 bases and J by 4 bases, leaving 14 bases between them. The CDR3 is 14 amino acids. Germline-derived CDR1 and CDR2 are MDHEN and SYDVKM. CDR3 DNA sequence: TGTGCCAGCACCCAACCCGGGACAAATCAGCCCCAGCATTTT. Its protein product is CASTQPGTNQPQHF.

The chain recombines TRBV2 with TRBJ2-7, with TRBD1 as a possible D gene (6 bases). CDR1 is SNHLY and CDR2 is FYNNEI in the germline V gene. Between the trimmed V and J ends, which lost 9 bases and 8 bases, there was a span of 17 bases. The CDR3 totals 12 residues. The CDR3 here is CARQDGDTQQYF. In DNA form, the CDR3 reads TGTGCCAGGCAGGATGGGGACACTCAGCAGTACTTC.

The chain employs TRBV3-1 (or the pseudogene TRBV3-2) and TRBJ1-1; 8 bases match TRBD1. Germline trimming cut 6 bases from V and 1 base from J; bases unmatched to any gene: 7. This CDR3 spans 15 amino acids. Germline V lookup: CDR1 LGHDT, CDR2 YNNKEL (reference sequence). The DNA for the CDR3 is TGTGCCAGCAGTTCCTCCGGGACAGGGAACACTGAAGCTTTCTTT. Translating gives CASSSSGTGNTEAFF.

V usage is TRBV5-6 and J usage is TRBJ2-1; TRBD2 matches 9 bases. Germline CDR1 SGHDT, CDR2 YYEEEE. The CDR3 consists of 15 residues. Trimming at V came to 3 bases and at J to 3 bases, leaving 4 bases not matched to a gene. The CDR3 spells CASSSRGGYYNEQFF. CDR3 sequence (DNA): TGTGCCAGCAGCTCGCGGGGGGGCTACTACAATGAGCAGTTCTTC.

The chain carries TRBV4-1 and TRBJ2-7, with D uncertain. This CDR3 has 14 amino acids. Germline V CDR1 and CDR2: MGHRA, YSYEKL. V shed 4 bases and J shed 0 bases, with 10 bases lying between them. The DNA for the CDR3 is TGCGCCAGCAGCCGAAGCGTGAGCTCCTACGAGCAGTACTTC. This gives the protein CASSRSVSSYEQYF.

The sample holds a few counts of this clone. The rearrangement links TRBV3-1 (or the pseudogene TRBV3-2) to TRBJ1-2; TRBD1 might be the D (5 bases). Germline lookup yields CDR1 LGHDT and CDR2 YNNKEL (reference sequence). The CDR3 length is 13 residues. Trimming left V 5 bases short and J 2 bases short, with 9 bases between. CDR3: CASSLDTNYGYTF. As DNA, the CDR3 is TGTGCCAGCAGCTTGGACACGAACTATGGCTACACCTTC.

The chain recombines TRBV3-1 (or the pseudogene TRBV3-2) with TRBJ2-7; D may be TRBD2 (6 bases). Germline V gene lookup returns CDR1 LGHDT and CDR2 YNNKEL (reference sequence). The CDR3 is 15 residues long. V was clipped by 1 base and J by 0 bases, with 10 bases between them. The DNA of the CDR3 is TGTGCCAGCAGCCAAGTATCCGGGGGCTCCTACGAGCAGTACTTC. Residues: CASSQVSGGSYEQYF.

The chain links TRBV7-6 to TRBJ1-1; 7 nucleotides match TRBD1. CDR1 is SGHVS, CDR2 FNYEAQ, per germline. Germline trimming cut 5 bases from V and 0 bases from J; bases unmatched to any gene: 6. The CDR3 length is 15 residues. The CDR3 protein is CASSGSGQMNTEAFF. In DNA form, the CDR3 reads TGTGCCAGCAGCGGGTCGGGACAGATGAACACTGAAGCTTTCTTT.

This clone showed up just a few times. The gene calls are TRBV18 and TRBJ2-5, with a weak D call TRBD1 (5 bases). Germline V gene sequence: CDR1 KGHSH, CDR2 LQKENI. Between the trimmed V and J ends, which lost 1 base and 4 bases, there was a span of 10 bases. CDR3 length equals 14 residues. CDR3: CASSPQGSRETQYF. For the CDR3, the DNA is TGTGCCAGCTCACCACAGGGGTCTCGAGAGACCCAGTACTTC.

This clone came up once. V usage is TRBV19 and J usage is TRBJ2-7, with TRBD1 identical over 8 bases. This CDR3 is built from 12 residues. With 6 bases clipped from V and 5 bases from J, the junction kept 3 bases outside the gene matches. CDR1 LNHDA and CDR2 SQIVND come from the germline V gene (reference sequence). Here the CDR3 reads CASSRGPDEQYF. The CDR3 DNA follows: TGTGCCAGTAGCAGGGGGCCTGACGAGCAGTACTTC.

V usage is TRBV9 and J usage is TRBJ2-2, with TRBD1 matching 7 bases. This CDR3 comprises 16 residues. The germline V gene has CDR1 SGDLS and CDR2 YYNGEE. V gave up 4 bases and J gave up 4 bases; unmatched junction bases: 10. The CDR3 protein is CASSPRDSGGTGELFF. CDR3 sequence (DNA): TGTGCCAGCAGCCCCCGGGACAGCGGTGGCACCGGGGAGCTGTTTTTT.

The chain carries TRBV10-1 and TRBJ1-2; D unresolved. The CDR3 totals 13 residues. Germline V lookup: CDR1 WNHNN, CDR2 SYGVQD (reference sequence). V lost 3 bases, J lost 4 bases, and 9 bases lay in between. The CDR3 spells CASSEGSGYGYTF. CDR3 sequence (DNA): TGCGCCAGCAGTGAAGGGAGCGGCTATGGCTACACCTTC.

The J gene is TRBJ2-1, the V gene TRBV3-1 (or the pseudogene TRBV3-2); TRBD1 might be the D (6 bases). V was clipped by 0 bases and J by 2 bases, with 11 bases between them. CDR3 length: 16 amino acids. From germline, CDR1 is LGHDT and CDR2 YNNKEL (reference sequence). Here the CDR3 DNA reads TGTGCCAGCAGCCAAGATGCAGGGGCCGCCTACAATGAGCAGTTCTTC. Translation gives CASSQDAGAAYNEQFF.

The chain joins TRBV5-5 to TRBJ1-3; D may be TRBD1 (5 bases). Germline CDR1 SGHKS, CDR2 YYEKEE (reference sequence). The length of the CDR3 is 16 residues. Trimming removed 1 base from V and 0 bases from J, with 11 bases in between. The CDR3 loop reads CASSLLGATSGNTIYF. In DNA, the CDR3 is TGTGCCAGCAGCTTGTTAGGGGCTACCTCTGGAAACACCATATATTTT.

On this clone: An end of the junction does not agree with germline; a read error may underlie this. V and J are TRBV3-1 (or the pseudogene TRBV3-2) and TRBJ2-5; D may be TRBD2 (5 bases). Germline loops: CDR1 LGHDT, CDR2 YNNKEL (reference sequence). CDR3 length: 15 residues. The CDR3 loop is CASSQGTGNQEAQYF. The CDR3 bases are TGTGCCAGCAGCCAAGGTACCGGGAACCAAGAGGCCCAGTACTTC.

The V call is TRBV28, the J call TRBJ2-1, with 9 bases matching TRBD1. The length of the CDR3 is 17 residues. Losses at the gene ends were 6 bases for V and 3 bases for J; bases not matched to a gene: 12. CDR1 and CDR2 (germline): MDHEN, SYDVKM. CDR3 region: CASSGPLPGQGYNEQFF. The CDR3 nucleotides read TGTGCCAGCAGCGGACCGTTACCGGGACAGGGCTACAATGAGCAGTTCTTC. The entire variable domain, with the rest obtained from reference TRBV28 and TRBJ2-1, is as follows: DVKVTQSSRYLVKRTGEKVFLECVQDMDHENMFWYRQDPGLGLRLIYFSYDVKMKEKGDIPEGYSVSREKKERFSLILESASTNQTSMYLCASSGPLPGQGYNEQFFGPGTRLTVL.

Notes on this clone: Other DNA sequences in this specimen translate into the identical CDR3. J is TRBJ1-2 and V is TRBV28, with 7 bases lining up with TRBD1. The J segment lost 2 bases and the V segment lost 6 bases, leaving 0 bases of the junction unmatched. Germline-derived CDR1 and CDR2 are MDHEN and SYDVKM. The CDR3 consists of 12 residues. The CDR3 bases are TGTGCCAGCAGACAGGGGAACTATGGCTACACCTTC. Amino acids: CASRQGNYGYTF.

The V and J genes are TRBV24-1 and TRBJ1-2; weak D call: TRBD1 (5 bases). The CDR3 covers 14 residues. From germline, CDR1 is KGHDR and CDR2 SFDVKD. V lost 7 bases and J lost 2, with 13 bases in between. The CDR3 is CATSSDRVNYGYTF. The CDR3, as DNA: TGTGCCACCAGCTCCGACAGAGTCAACTATGGCTACACCTTC.

This chain connects TRBV27 to TRBJ2-7, with 7 bases lining up with TRBD2. Germline loops: CDR1 MNHEY, CDR2 SMNVEV (reference sequence). This CDR3 contains 14 residues. With 6 bases clipped from V and 6 bases from J, the junction kept 11 bases outside the gene matches. CDR3 residues: CASRPMGGNGEQYF. In DNA form, the CDR3 reads TGTGCCAGCAGGCCAATGGGGGGGAATGGCGAGCAGTACTTC.

The rearrangement uses TRBV7-8 and TRBJ1-5; TRBD1 matches 9 bases. J gave up 7 bases and V 4 bases, and 14 bases lay outside the gene matches. Germline CDR1 is SGHVS and CDR2 is FQNEAQ. The length of the CDR3 is 17 residues. The DNA of the CDR3 is TGTGCCAGCAGCTCAAGCCGGGACAGGGCACGGGAACAGCCCCAGCATTTT. It specifies CASSSSRDRAREQPQHF.

The chain uses TRBV28 and TRBJ2-3; the match to TRBD2 covers 7 bases. The CDR3 consists of 14 residues. Germline values: CDR1 MDHEN, CDR2 SYDVKM. Trimming took 6 bases from V and 2 from J; bases not matched to a gene: 5. The CDR3 spells CASSGGSLTDTQYF. The CDR3 region has the DNA TGTGCCAGCAGCGGGGGGTCACTCACAGATACGCAGTATTTT.